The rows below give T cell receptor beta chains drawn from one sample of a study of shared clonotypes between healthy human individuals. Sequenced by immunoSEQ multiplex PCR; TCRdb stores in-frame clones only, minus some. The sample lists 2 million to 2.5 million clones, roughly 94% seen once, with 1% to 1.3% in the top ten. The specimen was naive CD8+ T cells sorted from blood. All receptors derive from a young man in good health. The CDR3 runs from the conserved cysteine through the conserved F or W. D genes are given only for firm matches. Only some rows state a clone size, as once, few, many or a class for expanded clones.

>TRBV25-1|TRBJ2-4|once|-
TGTGCCAGCAGTGAGGTAAGGGCGGGCAAAAACATTCAGTACTTC
CASSEVRAGKNIQYF
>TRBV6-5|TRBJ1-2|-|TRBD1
TGTGCCAGCAGTCCGGGACAGGGGGCAGGTTATGGCTACACCTTC
CASSPGQGAGYGYTF
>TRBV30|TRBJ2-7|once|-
TGTGCCTATTCCGGTGCACTAGCCTACGAGCAGTACTTC
CAYSGALAYEQYF
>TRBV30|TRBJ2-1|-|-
TGTGCCTGGATTGAGGGAGATGTGGGTTACAATGAGCAGTTCTTC
CAWIEGDVGYNEQFF
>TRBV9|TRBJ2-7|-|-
TGTGCCAGCAGCGTCCAGGGGTGGTACGAGCAGTACTTC
CASSVQGWYEQYF
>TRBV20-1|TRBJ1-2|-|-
TGCAGTGCTGGGTCCGGGCATGGCTACACCTTC
CSAGSGHGYTF
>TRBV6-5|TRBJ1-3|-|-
TGTGCCAGCAGCCAAGACGGAAGCTCTGGAAACACCATATATTTT
CASSQDGSSGNTIYF
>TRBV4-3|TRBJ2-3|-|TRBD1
TGCGCCAGCAGCCCCGGGACAGGGAGCACAGATACGCAGTATTTT
CASSPGTGSTDTQYF
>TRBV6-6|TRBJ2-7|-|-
TGTGCCAGCAGTTACGCTCCCCCCGAGCAGTACTTC
CASSYAPPEQYF
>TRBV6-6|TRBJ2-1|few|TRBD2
TGTGCCAGCGGAGCTAGCGGAAGTTACAATGAGCAGTTCTTC
CASGASGSYNEQFF
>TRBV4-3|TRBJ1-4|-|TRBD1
TGCGCCAGCAGCCAAGATGACGAGGGGGCGTTGGATGAAAAACTGTTTTTT
CASSQDDEGALDEKLFF
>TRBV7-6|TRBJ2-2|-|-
TGTGCCAGCAGCTTAGTCGCAGAAACCACCGGGGAGCTGTTTTTT
CASSLVAETTGELFF
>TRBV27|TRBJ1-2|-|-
TGTGCCAGCAGTTTGGGAGACTCTAACTATGGCTACACCTTC
CASSLGDSNYGYTF
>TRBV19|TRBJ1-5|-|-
TGTGCCAGTAGTATAGCCTTAACCGAGGCGCGGCCCCAGCATTTT
CASSIALTEARPQHF
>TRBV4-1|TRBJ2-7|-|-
TGCGCCAGCAGCCAAGTCCCGGACCTACTCTCCTACGAGCAGTACTTC
CASSQVPDLLSYEQYF
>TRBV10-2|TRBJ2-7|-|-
TGCGCCAGCAGTGAGGGCTACCAAGAGGAGCAGTACTTC
CASSEGYQEEQYF
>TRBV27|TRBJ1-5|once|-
TGTGCCAGCAGGCCGGGGGGGTCAGGACAGCCCCAGCATTTT
CASRPGGSGQPQHF
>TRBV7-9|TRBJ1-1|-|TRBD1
TGTGCCAGCAGCCAGACAGGGGACAGTGAAGCTTTCTTT
CASSQTGDSEAFF
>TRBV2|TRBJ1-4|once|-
TGTGCCAGCAGTGAAGCAAGGGGACGCGAAAAACTGTTTTTT
CASSEARGREKLFF
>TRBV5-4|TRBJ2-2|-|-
TGTGCCAGCAGCGTCACAGGGGGGGCCGGGGAGCTGTTTTTT
CASSVTGGAGELFF
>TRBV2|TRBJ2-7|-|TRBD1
TGTGCCAGCAGTGAAGCTAGAGACAGGGCCTACGAGCAGTACTTC
CASSEARDRAYEQYF
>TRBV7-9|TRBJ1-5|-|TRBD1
TGTGCCACATCGACAGGGGCTGATCAGCCCCAGCATTTT
CATSTGADQPQHF
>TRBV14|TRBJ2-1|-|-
TGTGCCAGCAGCCAAGGTCCGGGACCCTACAATGAGCAGTTCTTC
CASSQGPGPYNEQFF
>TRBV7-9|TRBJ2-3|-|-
TGTGCCAGCAGCCAGGCCCTCATGGATACGCAGTATTTT
CASSQALMDTQYF
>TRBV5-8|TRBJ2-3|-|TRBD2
TGTGCCAGCGGCCCCGGGACTACCGACACAGATACGCAGTATTTT
CASGPGTTDTDTQYF
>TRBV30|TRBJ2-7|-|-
TGTGCCTGGAGTGTGGGTGGGAGGACCTACGAGCAGTACTTC
CAWSVGGRTYEQYF
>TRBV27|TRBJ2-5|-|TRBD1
TGTGCCAGCAGTTTTCAGGGGGCCTCACAAGAGACCCAGTACTTC
CASSFQGASQETQYF
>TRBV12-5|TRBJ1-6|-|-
TGTGCTAGTGGTTTGGAACCGACGGGGAGCTCCTATAATTCACCCCTCCACTTT
CASGLEPTGSSYNSPLHF
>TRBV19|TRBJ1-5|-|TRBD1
TGTGCCAGTACTACACCGGGACAGGGAGCCAATCAGCCCCAGCATTTT
CASTTPGQGANQPQHF
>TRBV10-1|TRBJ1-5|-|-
TGCGCCAGCAGTGACGAGGGACAGCCCCAGCATTTT
CASSDEGQPQHF
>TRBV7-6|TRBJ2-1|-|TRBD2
TGTGCCAGCAGCCCTAGCGGGAGTGGGAATGAGCAGTTCTTC
CASSPSGSGNEQFF
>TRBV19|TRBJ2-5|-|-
TGTGCCAGTAGTGGGGGGACAGAAGAGACCCAGTACTTC
CASSGGTEETQYF
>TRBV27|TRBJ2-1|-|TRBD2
TGTGCCAGCAGTTTTTGGGGGGGTCCGAATGAGCAGTTCTTC
CASSFWGGPNEQFF
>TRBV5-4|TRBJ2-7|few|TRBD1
TGTGCCAGCAGAATAGGGACAGGTTCAACCTACGAGCAGTACTTC
CASRIGTGSTYEQYF
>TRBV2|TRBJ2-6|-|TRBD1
TGTGCCAGCAGTGACGGACAGGGAAGGGGCTCTGGGGCCAACGTCCTGACTTTC
CASSDGQGRGSGANVLTF
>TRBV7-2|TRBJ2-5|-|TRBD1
TGTGCCAGCAGCCAGCCGACAGGGCAGGAGACCCAGTACTTC
CASSQPTGQETQYF
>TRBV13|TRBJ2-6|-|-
TGTGCCAGCAGCTCCTCGGACAGTTCCCCCGGGGCCAACGTCCTGACTTTC
CASSSSDSSPGANVLTF
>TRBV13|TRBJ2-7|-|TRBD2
TGTGCCAGCAGCCCCGGGACTAGCGGCTACGAGCAGTACTTC
CASSPGTSGYEQYF
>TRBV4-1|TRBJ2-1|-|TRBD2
TGCGCCAGCAGCCAAGAGGGTAGCGGGGTGATCAATGAGCAGTTCTTC
CASSQEGSGVINEQFF
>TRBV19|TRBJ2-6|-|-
TGTGCCAGTAAAATTAAAGGAGGCTCTGGGGCCAACGTCCTGACTTTC
CASKIKGGSGANVLTF
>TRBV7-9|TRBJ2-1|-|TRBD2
TGTGCCAGCAGCTTACCGGGACTAGCGGGGTATGAGCAGTTCTTC
CASSLPGLAGYEQFF
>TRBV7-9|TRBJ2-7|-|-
TGTGCCAGCAGCTTAGCCACTTCTACCTACGAGCAGTACTTC
CASSLATSTYEQYF
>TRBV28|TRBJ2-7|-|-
TGTGCCAGCAGTTTGGGGGGTGTATACGAGCAGTACTTC
CASSLGGVYEQYF
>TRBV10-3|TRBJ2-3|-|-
TGTGCCATCAGTGGCGGTTGGGGTAGCGCAGATACGCAGTATTTT
CAISGGWGSADTQYF
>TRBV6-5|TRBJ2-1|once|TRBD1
TGTGCCGTACAGGGGAGCTCCTACAATGAGCAGTTCTTC
CAVQGSSYNEQFF
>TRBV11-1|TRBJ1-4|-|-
TGTGCCAGCAGCCGCACTACAGGGACTAATGAAAAACTGTTTTTT
CASSRTTGTNEKLFF
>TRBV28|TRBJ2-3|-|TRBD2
TGTGCCAGCAGTTGGACTAGCGCCCTTACAGATACGCAGTATTTT
CASSWTSALTDTQYF
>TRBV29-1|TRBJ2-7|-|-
TGCAGCGTTGAACAGGGCGGCTACGAGCAGTACTTC
CSVEQGGYEQYF
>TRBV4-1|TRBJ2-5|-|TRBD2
TGCGCCAGCAGCCCGATTAGCGGGGGGGGCGCAGAGACCCAGTACTTC
CASSPISGGGAETQYF
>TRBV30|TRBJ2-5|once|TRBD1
TGTGTCTGGAACAAGGGGGCGCGCGAGACCCAGTACTTC
CVWNKGARETQYF
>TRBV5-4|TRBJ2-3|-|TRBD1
TGTGCCAGCAGCTTGGAAGGGGGCGTGTCGGATACGCAGTATTTT
CASSLEGGVSDTQYF
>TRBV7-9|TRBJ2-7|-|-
TGTGCCAGCAGCTCGACGAACAGGGAGAGCTCCTACGAGCAGTACTTC
CASSSTNRESSYEQYF
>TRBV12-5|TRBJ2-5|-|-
TGTGCTAGTGGTTTAGGGCACCGGGAGACCCAGTACTTC
CASGLGHRETQYF
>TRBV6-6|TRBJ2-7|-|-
TGTGCCAGCAGTTACTCAGACAGCAGCTCCTACGAGCAGTACTTC
CASSYSDSSSYEQYF
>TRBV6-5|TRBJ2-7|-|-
TGTGCCAGCAGTTACTCGTCAGGACAGACCTCCTACGAGCAGTACTTC
CASSYSSGQTSYEQYF